Each of the 12 T cell receptor beta chains below was sequenced from the same sample in a study of blood T cell repertoires in COVID-19 (dated by TCRdb to about 2020). Library preparation used the immunoSEQ multiplex PCR assay. TCRdb limited this immuneACCESS table to in-frame rearrangements with V and J called. A share of clones is missing; checked studies link under half to unresolved V genes, and the rest is unexplained. For this sample there are around 100,000 clones; about 85% appear just once. Under 4% of the sample comes from the top ten. The sequenced material came from peripheral blood. These TCRs come from a man in his fifties in a cohort sampled during active COVID-19.

The V gene is TRBV5-6, the J gene TRBJ1-6; 10 bases agree with TRBD1. With V trimmed by 5 bases and J by 7 bases, 6 bases remained unmatched. Looked up from germline, CDR1 is SGHDT and CDR2 is YYEEEE. The CDR3 totals 15 residues. The CDR3 nucleotides are TGTGCCAGCAGATCGGACAGGGGGATGAATTCACCCCTCCACTTT. It encodes CASRSDRGMNSPLHF.

V gene TRBV7-9 combines with J gene TRBJ1-2, with 7 bases identical to TRBD1. The CDR3 has 15 residues. Germline values: CDR1 SEHNR, CDR2 FQNEAQ (reference sequence). The trim removed 1 base at V and 8 bases at J, leaving 10 bases unmatched. CDR3: CASSLEGQRTMGYTF. The CDR3 DNA sequence: TGTGCCAGCAGCTTAGAGGGACAGAGGACAATGGGCTACACCTTC.

This clone was seen a handful of times. This sequence joins TRBV6-1 and TRBJ1-5, with D uncertain. Trimming took 2 bases from V and 7 from J, leaving 15 bases between them. The CDR3 is 15 amino acids. Germline V lookup: CDR1 MNHNS, CDR2 SASEGT. The CDR3 reads CASSEQPEGDQPQHF. The CDR3 DNA reads TGTGCCAGCAGTGAACAGCCGGAGGGTGACCAGCCCCAGCATTTT.

The CDR3 is CASSSQGNRGDTQYF. The CDR3 DNA follows: TGTGCCAGCAGCTCCCAAGGGAATCGGGGAGATACGCAGTATTTT. The chain carries TRBV7-9 and TRBJ2-3; tentative D call: TRBD2 (5 bases). V lost 4 bases and J 5 bases, leaving 16 bases between the germline ends. Germline V gene sequence: CDR1 SEHNR, CDR2 FQNEAQ (reference sequence). The length of the CDR3 is 15 residues. The variable domain in full, with the rest retrieved from reference TRBV7-9 and TRBJ2-3, is DTGVSQNPRHKITKRGQNVTFRCDPISEHNRLYWYRQTLGQGPEFLTYFQNEAQLEKSRLLSDRFSAERPKGSFSTLEIQRTEQGDSAMYLCASSSQGNRGDTQYFGPGTRLTVL.

This clone was recorded only once. The chain joins TRBV5-6 to TRBJ1-2, with 10 bases lining up with TRBD1. The V and J ends lost 0 bases and 2 bases, in that order; junction bases with no gene match: 4. From germline, CDR1 is SGHDT and CDR2 YYEEEE. The CDR3 contains 16 residues. This chain's CDR3 is CASSLAGTGANYGYTF. CDR3 DNA: TGTGCCAGCAGCTTGGCTGGGACAGGGGCCAACTATGGCTACACCTTC.

The chain recombines TRBV19 with TRBJ1-4, with TRBD1 matching over 9 bases. V was clipped by 7 bases and J by 7 bases; unmatched bases: 7. In germline, CDR1 is LNHDA, CDR2 SQIVND (reference sequence). The CDR3 loop spans 14 amino acids. The DNA of the CDR3 is TGTGCCAGTACCAATACAGGGGGCAGTGAAAAACTGTTTTTT. This sequence encodes CASTNTGGSEKLFF.

The chain employs TRBV28 and TRBJ2-4; a weak D match, TRBD1 (6 bases). Trimming removed 5 bases at V and 0 bases at J, with 11 bases between. Looked up from germline, CDR1 is MDHEN and CDR2 is SYDVKM. This CDR3 has 15 amino acids. The CDR3 nucleotides are TGTGCCAGCAGTGCCCAGGGGTTAGCCAAAAACATTCAGTACTTC. It is translated as CASSAQGLAKNIQYF. The whole variable domain, remainder taken from reference TRBV28 and TRBJ2-4, is DVKVTQSSRYLVKRTGEKVFLECVQDMDHENMFWYRQDPGLGLRLIYFSYDVKMKEKGDIPEGYSVSREKKERFSLILESASTNQTSMYLCASSAQGLAKNIQYFGAGTRLSVL.

In its sample, this clone was seen once. The rearrangement links TRBV11-2 to TRBJ1-6; D might be TRBD1 (6 bases). The CDR3 totals 16 residues. The V end lost 5 bases, the J end lost 10 bases, and 21 bases lay between the germline ends. Per the germline V gene, CDR1 is SGHAT and CDR2 is FQNNGV. CDR3 residues: CASSPPTLQGESPLHF. As DNA, the CDR3 is TGTGCCAGCAGCCCCCCTACTCTACAGGGCGAATCACCCCTCCACTTT. Full variable domain (rest looked up from reference TRBV11-2 and TRBJ1-6): EAGVAQSPRYKIIEKRQSVAFWCNPISGHATLYWYQQILGQGPKLLIQFQNNGVVDDSQLPKDRFSAERLKGVDSTLKIQPAKLEDSAVYLCASSPPTLQGESPLHFGNGTRLTVT.

This sequence joins TRBV25-1 and TRBJ1-2; 11 bases are a match to TRBD1. Looked up from germline, CDR1 is MGHDK and CDR2 is SYGVNS. V was pared by 4 bases and J by 7 bases, with 2 bases of the junction left unmatched. The CDR3 has 13 amino acids. The CDR3 protein is CASSGGQGAGYTF. CDR3 in DNA: TGTGCCAGCAGTGGAGGACAGGGGGCTGGCTACACCTTC.

The CDR3 DNA is TGTGCCAGCAGTCTCGAACAGGGGTCCACTGAAGCTTTCTTT. This codes for CASSLEQGSTEAFF. This chain connects TRBV6-5 to TRBJ1-1; 7 nucleotides match TRBD1. Germline V gene data show CDR1 as MNHEY and CDR2 as SVGAGI. The CDR3 extends over 14 amino acids. V was pared by 5 bases and J by 4 bases, with 7 bases of the junction left unmatched.

The gene calls are TRBV9 and TRBJ2-1; D might be TRBD2 (6 bases). CDR3 length: 13 amino acids. Germline CDR1 SGDLS, CDR2 YYNGEE. The V and J ends lost 3 bases and 10 bases respectively, with 14 bases between them. In DNA form, the CDR3 reads TGTGCCAGCAGCGGGGGGGTCCAGCGAGAGCAGTTCTTC. It yields the protein CASSGGVQREQFF.

The CDR3 DNA reads as TGTGCCAGCTCACCAGCCCGGACAGGGGCAGCCTATGGCTACACCTTC. Translated: CASSPARTGAAYGYTF. This chain joins TRBV18 and TRBJ1-2, with TRBD1 matching over 9 bases. This CDR3 region has 16 residues. V shed 2 bases and J 4 bases; nucleotides not matched to a gene: 8. Germline V gives CDR1 KGHSH, CDR2 LQKENI.